The sequence of this T cell receptor beta chain was determined in a study of vaccination effects on CD4 cells after COVID-19. Study details: Each of a few convalescent patients underwent sampling at an early and a late point after vaccination. Post-vaccine sample collection fell at a median of 72 days after the second dose.

Germline CDR1 GTSNPN, CDR2 SVGIG (reference sequence). With 1 base removed from V and 8 bases from J, the gap between germline ends came to 14 bases. The CDR3 extends over 13 amino acids. This table comes from immunoSEQ multiplex PCR, and its TCRdb copy is limited to in-frame clones, with some not included. The sample consists of 50,000 or so clones, 65% to 75% of them appearing once. As for this clone: Its specificity is unknown.

Subsequent to a culture period of more than 8 days, CD4+ T cells were isolated. The infection with SARS-CoV-2 (confirmed by PCR) occurred in this person between March and December 2020. Two-dose vaccination with either BNT162b2 or mRNA-1273 was given to the participants. This TCR was recovered from a human donor who had a prior SARS-CoV-2 infection. The sample in question was CD4+ T cells from PBMCs cultured without peptide, obtained after COVID-19 vaccination. The chain couples TRBV30 to TRBJ1-2; D is ambiguous. CDR3 amino acids: CAWSGQWSNGYTF. Here the CDR3 DNA reads TGTGCCTGGAGTGGGCAATGGAGTAACGGCTACACCTTC.